This T cell receptor (beta chain) was sequenced during a study of Graves' ophthalmopathy and Graves' hyperthyroidism. Amplifying from RNA transcripts, the study obtained TCR beta CDR3 regions. A first-round RT-PCR used HTBI primers, followed by a second-round multiplex PCR. Via MiXCR, TCRdb re-called the multiplex PCR reads, giving one row per CDR3 protein. The data contain about 170,000 distinct CDR3 sequences, over 35% of them seen just once; the ten biggest clones take up roughly 5.8%. A duration under 3 months, NOSPECS ≥4, CAS ≥3 and moderate-to-severe activity characterized the donors with ophthalmopathy. Serum thyroxine and TRAb, along with clinical symptoms, thyroid ultrasound and orbital computed tomography, were what diagnosis relied on. Study outcomes and limitations: This model predicted ophthalmopathy progression (sensitivity around 70%, specificity about 72%).

Remarks on this clonotype: Its antigen is currently unknown.

CDR1 is MDHEN, CDR2 SYDVKM, per germline. Trimming removed 6 bases from V and 3 bases from J; junction bases left unmatched: 15. This CDR3 is built from 17 residues. This TCR was sampled from a woman in her forties with Graves' ophthalmopathy. The V and J genes are TRBV28 and TRBJ2-7, with 9 bases aligning to TRBD1. Sequencing was carried out using peripheral blood. The CDR3 spells CASSPTDPGTGNYEQYF. The CDR3 region has the DNA TGTGCCAGCAGCCCAACCGACCCCGGGACAGGGAACTACGAGCAGTACTTC.